A single T cell receptor (beta chain) is shown here with its context. The target antigen is unknown. Attachment of unique molecular identifiers was made to individual cDNA molecules. Using its own MiXCR run on the 5' RACE reads, TCRdb lists one record per CDR3 protein. The sample includes 100,000 to 130,000 distinct CDR3 sequences, about 12% of them seen just once. In germline, CDR1 is SNHLY, CDR2 FYNNEI. The V end lost 8 bases, the J end lost 3 bases, and 10 bases lay between the germline ends. CDR3 length equals 12 residues. This specimen comes from a study of early T cells in non-severe SARS-CoV-2 infection. Study-wide results and caveats: Matches to VDJdb favored anti-spike CD8 responses and missed private and CD4 specificities.

V gene TRBV2 combines with J gene TRBJ2-5; a weak D match, TRBD2 (6 bases). Material: whole blood. The receptor was isolated from an adult who was a healthcare worker with PCR-confirmed SARS-CoV-2 infection or an uninfected control (not recorded which). The CDR3 region is CASYGTEETQYF. CDR3 DNA: TGTGCCAGCTATGGGACTGAAGAGACCCAGTACTTC.